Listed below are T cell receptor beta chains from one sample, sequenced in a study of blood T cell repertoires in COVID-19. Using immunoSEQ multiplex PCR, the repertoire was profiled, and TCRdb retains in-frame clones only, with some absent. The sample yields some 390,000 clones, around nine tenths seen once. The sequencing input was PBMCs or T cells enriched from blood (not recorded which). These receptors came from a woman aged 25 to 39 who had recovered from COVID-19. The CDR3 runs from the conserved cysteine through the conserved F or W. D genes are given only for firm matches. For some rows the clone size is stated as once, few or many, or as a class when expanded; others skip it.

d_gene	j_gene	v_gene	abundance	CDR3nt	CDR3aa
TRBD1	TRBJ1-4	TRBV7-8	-	TGTGCCAGCAGCTCGGGTCGGACAGGGCTAAGGGAAAAACTGTTTTTT	CASSSGRTGLREKLFF
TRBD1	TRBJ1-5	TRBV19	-	TGTGCCAGTAAACCGGGACAGGGGGGCAATCAGCCCCAGCATTTT	CASKPGQGGNQPQHF
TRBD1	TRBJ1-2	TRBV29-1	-	TGCAGCTTCGACAGGGCTGGCTCGACAGGCTACACCTTC	CSFDRAGSTGYTF
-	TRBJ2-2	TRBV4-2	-	TGTGCCAGCAGCCCCATGCCTGGGGCTGGGGAGCTGTTTTTT	CASSPMPGAGELFF
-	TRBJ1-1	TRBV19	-	TGTGCCAGTAGTATAGGAGGCTCTCTCCGGAACACTGAAGCTTTCTTT	CASSIGGSLRNTEAFF
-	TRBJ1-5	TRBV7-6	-	TGTGCCAGCAGCATATTAGGACTTCCAAATCAGCCCCAGCATTTT	CASSILGLPNQPQHF
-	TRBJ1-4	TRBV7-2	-	TGTGCCAGCAGCCCCCGAGGGCAGAATGAAAAACTGTTTTTT	CASSPRGQNEKLFF
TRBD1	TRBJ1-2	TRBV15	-	TGTGCCACCAGCAGACATACCGGGACAGGGTCCGGCTACACCTTC	CATSRHTGTGSGYTF
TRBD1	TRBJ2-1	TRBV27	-	TGTGCCAGCAGTTTATCCGGGACAGGGGGCTTGGAGCAGTTCTTC	CASSLSGTGGLEQFF
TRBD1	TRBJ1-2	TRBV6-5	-	TGTGCCAGCAGTTACTCAGGACAGGGTTTATATGGCTACACCTTC	CASSYSGQGLYGYTF
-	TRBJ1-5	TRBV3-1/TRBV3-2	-	TGTGCCAGCAGCCCGGGGGGGAATCAGCCCCAGCATTTT	CASSPGGNQPQHF
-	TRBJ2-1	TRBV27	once	TGTGCCAGCAGTTTTGTGCGGAGTAATCATGAGCAGTTCTTC	CASSFVRSNHEQFF
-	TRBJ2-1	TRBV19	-	TGTGCCAGTAGTATACCGGGACAACGCTCCTACAATGAGCAGTTCTTC	CASSIPGQRSYNEQFF
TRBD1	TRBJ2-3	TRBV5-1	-	TGCGCCAGCAGCTTGGAGGGCAGGGGGCTCACAGATACGCAGTATTTT	CASSLEGRGLTDTQYF
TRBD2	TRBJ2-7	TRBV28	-	TGTGCCAGCAGTCCCTGGACTAGCGGTTCCTACGAGCAGTACTTC	CASSPWTSGSYEQYF
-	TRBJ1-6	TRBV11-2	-	TGTGCCAGCAGCTTACGGGGATCCTATAATTCACCCCTCCACTTT	CASSLRGSYNSPLHF
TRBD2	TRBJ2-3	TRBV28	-	TGTGCCAGCCGGGGAGCGGGAGTTAGCACAGATACGCAGTATTTT	CASRGAGVSTDTQYF
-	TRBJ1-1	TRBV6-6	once	TGTGCCAGCAGTTACTCGGGGGAGGGTATTATTGAAGCTTTCTTT	CASSYSGEGIIEAFF
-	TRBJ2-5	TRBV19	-	TGTGCCAGTAGTACGACTAGGACAGAGACCCAGTACTTC	CASSTTRTETQYF
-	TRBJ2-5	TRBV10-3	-	TGTGCCATCAGTGCGGGGACTGGGCGACAGACCCAGTACTTC	CAISAGTGRQTQYF
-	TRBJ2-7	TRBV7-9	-	TGTGCCAGCAGCTTATCAGGGGCTAGTTCCTACGAGCAGTACTTC	CASSLSGASSYEQYF
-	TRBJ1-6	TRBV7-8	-	TGTGCCAGCAGCTTAGTGCCGGGGTCCGGCAATTCACCCCTCCACTTT	CASSLVPGSGNSPLHF
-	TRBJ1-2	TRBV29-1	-	TGCAGCGTAACATTCCCCTATGGCTACACCTTC	CSVTFPYGYTF
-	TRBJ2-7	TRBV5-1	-	TGCGCCAGCAGCTTGGCCGTTATCACGGGGATTACGGACGAGCAGTACTTC	CASSLAVITGITDEQYF
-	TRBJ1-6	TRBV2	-	TGTGCCAGCAGTGAAGACAGGGCCTATAATTCACCCCTCCACTTT	CASSEDRAYNSPLHF
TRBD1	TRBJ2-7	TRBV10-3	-	TGTGCCATCTCTACGGGACAGGGACTATACGAGCAGTACTTC	CAISTGQGLYEQYF
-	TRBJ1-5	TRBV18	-	TGTGCCAGCTCACGAGATGGACAAATTAGCAATCAGCCCCAGCATTTT	CASSRDGQISNQPQHF
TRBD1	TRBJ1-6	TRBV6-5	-	TGTGCCAGCAGTCCGAACAGGGGGCTTTCACCCCTCCACTTT	CASSPNRGLSPLHF
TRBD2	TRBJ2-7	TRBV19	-	TGTGCCAGTAGTATAGCGGCGGGAGACTACGAGCAGTACTTC	CASSIAAGDYEQYF
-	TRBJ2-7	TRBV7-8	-	TGTGCCAGCAGCCCCCTGGGGGCCAAACTTACTTATGAGCAGTACTTC	CASSPLGAKLTYEQYF
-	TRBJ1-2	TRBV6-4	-	TGTGCCAGCATGTCACAGTTTAACTATGGCTACACCTTC	CASMSQFNYGYTF
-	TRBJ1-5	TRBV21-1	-	TGTGCCAGCAGCAAAGCGAGGTTGAAGGTGACCCAGCCCCAGCATTTT	CASSKARLKVTQPQHF
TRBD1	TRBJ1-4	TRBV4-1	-	TGCGCCAGCAGCCAAGATGCAGGGGGAATCGGGAAGACTAATGAAAAACTGTTTTTT	CASSQDAGGIGKTNEKLFF
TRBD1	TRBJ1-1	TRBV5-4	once	TGTGCCAGCAGCTTGGGCAGGGGGGTTCGATTCACTGAAGCTTTCTTT	CASSLGRGVRFTEAFF